These 25 T cell receptor beta chains came from one sample sequenced in a study of early T cells in non-severe SARS-CoV-2 infection. TCRdb re-called the 5' RACE reads with MiXCR, one entry per CDR3 protein. The sample comprises 80,000 to 95,000 distinct CDR3 sequences, 14% to 15% of which are singletons, and approximately 11% rests with the top ten. Sequenced input: whole blood. Every receptor here comes from an adult who was a healthcare worker with PCR-confirmed SARS-CoV-2 infection or an uninfected control (not recorded which).

The table lists this clonotype with a few counts. The chain recombines TRBV29-1 with TRBJ2-3; 7 nucleotides match TRBD1. Germline V gene sequence: CDR1 SQVTM, CDR2 ANQGSEA. The V and J ends lost 5 bases and 10 bases, in that order; junction bases with no gene match: 3. There are 10 residues in the CDR3. This CDR3 reads CSVQGVAQYF. CDR3 nucleotides: TGCAGCGTTCAGGGGGTTGCGCAGTATTTT.

In this sample, this clonotype turned up a few times. The rearrangement links TRBV28 to TRBJ2-7, with TRBD2 matching 10 bases. The CDR3 covers 12 residues. Trimming took 10 bases from V and 5 from J; bases not matched to a gene: 5. In germline, CDR1 is MDHEN, CDR2 SYDVKM. In DNA form, the CDR3 reads TGTGCCACCCTAGCGGGGGAACACGAGCAGTACTTC. The encoded protein is CATLAGEHEQYF.

This clonotype appeared a few times. The chain employs TRBV20-1 and TRBJ1-6; D is possibly TRBD1 (5 bases). The CDR3 loop spans 13 amino acids. Germline lookup yields CDR1 DFQATT and CDR2 SNEGSKA (reference sequence). The V gene lost 6 bases and the J gene lost 10 bases, with 16 bases spanning the gap. CDR3 sequence (DNA): TGCAGTGCCGCCAGGGAAGTAGGCTCACCCCTCCACTTT. This sequence encodes CSAAREVGSPLHF.

This clonotype was counted a few times. The chain combines TRBV6-2 or TRBV6-3 with TRBJ1-4; D gene ambiguous. Germline V gene lookup returns CDR1 MNHEY and CDR2 SVGEGT. Trimming pared 9 bases from V and 9 bases from J, leaving 5 bases between. This CDR3 spans 9 amino acids. This chain's CDR3 is CARAQKLFF. CDR3 DNA sequence: TGTGCCAGAGCCCAAAAACTGTTTTTT.

The rearrangement joins TRBV30 to TRBJ2-6, with D possibly matching TRBD1 (5 bases). CDR3 length equals 14 residues. V lost 6 bases to trimming and J lost 0 bases, with 9 bases between them. The V gene's germline CDR1 is GTSNPN and CDR2 SVGIG (reference sequence). The CDR3 nucleotides are TGTGCCTGTCCGGACATCTCTGGGGCCAACGTCCTGACTTTC. This encodes CACPDISGANVLTF.

This clonotype was recorded a few times. The chain uses TRBV30 and TRBJ2-1; D unclear. This CDR3 is 16 amino acids long. Trimming left V 0 bases short and J 4 bases short, with 16 bases between. CDR1 and CDR2 (germline): GTSNPN, SVGIG (reference sequence). The CDR3 coding sequence is TGTGCCTGGAGTGTGGGCGCCTGGTCCTATTACAATGAGCAGTTCTTC. It yields the protein CAWSVGAWSYYNEQFF.

V is TRBV5-1 and J is TRBJ1-2; D perhaps matches TRBD1 (6 bases). Trimming removed 0 bases from V and 4 bases from J, with 10 bases in between. Germline V gene lookup returns CDR1 SGHRS and CDR2 YFSETQ. The CDR3 is 14 amino acids. The CDR3 DNA reads TGCGCCAGCAGCTTGGGACAGGTGCTCTATGGCTACACCTTC. Its protein is CASSLGQVLYGYTF.

The chain employs TRBV18 and TRBJ2-3; no definite D call. The CDR3 loop spans 14 amino acids. V was trimmed by 3 bases and J by 3 bases, leaving 10 bases between them. Germline V lookup: CDR1 KGHSH, CDR2 LQKENI. CDR3 region: CASSPNLNTDTQYF. The CDR3 nucleotides are TGTGCCAGCTCACCGAATTTAAATACAGATACGCAGTATTTT.

The CDR3 is CASSQGTDTEAFF. The CDR3 nucleotides are TGCGCCAGCAGCCAGGGGACAGACACTGAAGCTTTCTTT. The V and J genes are TRBV4-3 and TRBJ1-1; the match to TRBD1 covers 7 bases. Unmatched junction bases numbered 1, after V lost 3 bases and J lost 3 bases. The CDR3 spans 13 residues. Germline values: CDR1 LGHNA, CDR2 YSLEER.

The chain has TRBV9 and TRBJ2-5, with 8 bases that match TRBD2. V lost 4 bases and J lost 5; bases outside the gene matches: 7. The CDR3 sequence is 14 residues long. The germline V gene encodes CDR1 SGDLS and CDR2 YYNGEE. The CDR3 bases are TGTGCCAGCAGCCCTCGACAGCGGGAGGAGACCCAGTACTTC. Translation gives CASSPRQREETQYF.

This clonotype was recorded a few times. The chain couples TRBV7-6 to TRBJ2-1, with 15 bases identical to TRBD2. Germline loops: CDR1 SGHVS, CDR2 FNYEAQ. With 5 bases clipped from V and 8 bases from J, the junction kept 13 bases outside the gene matches. The CDR3 runs 18 residues. The CDR3 sequence: CASSRGLAGGPGGHEQFF. The CDR3 DNA follows: TGTGCCAGCAGCCGTGGACTAGCGGGGGGGCCAGGAGGTCATGAGCAGTTCTTC.

This clonotype appeared a few times. The rearrangement uses TRBV20-1 and TRBJ2-7, with 8 bases lining up with TRBD1. Trimming took 1 base from V and 3 from J; bases not matched to a gene: 5. In germline, CDR1 is DFQATT, CDR2 SNEGSKA (reference sequence). The CDR3 loop spans 14 amino acids. The chain's CDR3 is CSARVGQGSYEQYF. The CDR3 DNA reads TGCAGTGCTAGAGTTGGACAGGGAAGCTACGAGCAGTACTTC.

This clonotype has just a few counts. The chain couples TRBV7-9 to TRBJ2-5; D might be TRBD2 (6 bases). V lost 4 bases and J 0 bases, leaving 15 bases between the germline ends. The CDR3 is 16 amino acids. Germline V gene data show CDR1 as SEHNR and CDR2 as FQNEAQ (reference sequence). CDR3 sequence reads: CASSSGGGWNQETQYF. In DNA form, the CDR3 reads TGTGCCAGCAGCTCCGGTGGAGGGTGGAACCAAGAGACCCAGTACTTC.

This clonotype was counted many times. The V call is TRBV6-5, the J call TRBJ1-1; 10 bases line up with TRBD1. The junction had 5 bases not matched to a gene; V was cut back by 6 bases and J by 1 base. The germline CDR1 and CDR2 sequences are MNHEY and SVGAGI. The CDR3 consists of 15 residues. The DNA of the CDR3 is TGTGCCAGCAGCCGCAGGACAGGGGGGAACACTGAAGCTTTCTTT. This encodes CASSRRTGGNTEAFF.

This clonotype showed up many times. The chain has TRBV7-6 and TRBJ2-2, with 7 bases that match TRBD1. From germline, CDR1 is SGHVS and CDR2 FNYEAQ. Losses at the gene ends were 7 bases for V and 2 bases for J; bases not matched to a gene: 10. The CDR3 contains 16 residues. The CDR3 loop reads CASTSLDRANTGELFF. The CDR3 DNA sequence: TGTGCCAGCACCTCCTTAGACAGGGCTAACACCGGGGAGCTGTTTTTT. Using reference TRBV7-6 and TRBJ2-2 for the parts outside the CDR3, the full variable domain is GAGVSQSPRYKVTKRGQDVALRCDPISGHVSLYWYRQALGQGPEFLTYFNYEAQQDKSGLPNDRFSAERPEGSISTLTIQRTEQRDSAMYRCASTSLDRANTGELFFGEGSRLTVL.

This clonotype has at least ten counts. The gene calls are TRBV4-2 and TRBJ2-3; D is unclear. Germline CDR1 and CDR2: LGHNA and YNFKEQ. V was pared by 0 bases and J by 1 base, with 11 bases between. The CDR3 length is 16 residues. The CDR3 loop reads CASSQESKPRTDTQYF. DNA for the CDR3: TGTGCCAGCAGCCAAGAGTCCAAGCCTCGCACAGATACGCAGTATTTT.

This clonotype was counted a few times. The V call is TRBV29-1, the J call TRBJ2-5; 9 nucleotides align to TRBD1. V was pared by 0 bases and J by 5 bases, with 1 base of the junction left unmatched. CDR1 and CDR2 from the germline V gene are SQVTM and ANQGSEA. The CDR3 sequence is 13 residues long. The CDR3 sequence is CSVEEDRGETQYF. In DNA, the CDR3 is TGCAGCGTTGAAGAAGACAGGGGGGAGACCCAGTACTTC.

This clonotype was seen many times. The chain couples TRBV5-1 to TRBJ2-1; unclear D gene. The germline V gene encodes CDR1 SGHRS and CDR2 YFSETQ. V was cut by 0 bases and J by 15 bases, with 22 bases left in between. The CDR3 covers 15 residues. DNA of the CDR3: TGCGCCAGCAGCTTGGCCGGAGAGGCAGGCCGTTCTAGGTTCTTC. As protein: CASSLAGEAGRSRFF.

The chain carries TRBV2 and TRBJ1-2, with D tentatively TRBD1 (6 bases). The CDR3 runs to 16 residues. Germline-derived CDR1 and CDR2 are SNHLY and FYNNEI. Trimming removed 0 bases from V and 4 bases from J, with 15 bases in between. CDR3 in amino acids: CASSEARGGSSYGYTF. CDR3 coding DNA: TGTGCCAGCAGTGAAGCGCGGGGGGGCTCCTCCTATGGCTACACCTTC.

This clonotype was observed a few times. The genes are TRBV2 and TRBJ1-1; no clear D gene. The CDR3 contains 14 residues. The V end was cut by 5 bases, the J end by 1 base, with 11 bases between. CDR1 SNHLY and CDR2 FYNNEI come from the germline V gene. The CDR3, as DNA: TGTGCCAGCAGTCAAGGTCCGGCGAACACTGAAGCTTTCTTT. Protein sequence: CASSQGPANTEAFF. The entire variable domain, with the rest obtained from reference TRBV2 and TRBJ1-1, is as follows: EPEVTQTPSHQVTQMGQEVILRCVPISNHLYFYWYRQILGQKVEFLVSFYNNEISEKSEIFDDQFSVERPDGSNFTLKIRSTKLEDSAMYFCASSQGPANTEAFFGQGTRLTVV.

This clonotype was seen at least ten times. The chain employs TRBV6-2 or TRBV6-3 and TRBJ1-1; D unclear. Germline V CDR1 and CDR2: MNHEY, SVGEGT. This CDR3 contains 13 residues. Trimming removed 6 bases from V and 7 bases from J, with 15 bases in between. CDR3 sequence: CASSRNLLDEAFF. The CDR3 bases are TGTGCCAGCAGCCGCAATTTACTGGATGAAGCTTTCTTT.

J is TRBJ2-1 and V is TRBV7-2, with no clear D. Germline V gene lookup returns CDR1 SGHTA and CDR2 FQGNSA. The CDR3 sequence is 15 residues long. Trimming took off 5 bases at V and 6 bases at J, with 17 bases between the two ends. As DNA, the CDR3 is TGTGCCAGCAGCCCCCTGAGTGGGTTAAGCAATGAGCAGTTCTTC. It is translated as CASSPLSGLSNEQFF.

There are a few counts of this clonotype. V usage is TRBV7-2 and J usage is TRBJ1-2; D is unresolved. This CDR3 contains 13 residues. V was cut by 4 bases and J by 2 bases, with 8 bases left in between. Germline V gene data show CDR1 as SGHTA and CDR2 as FQGNSA. CDR3 sequence reads: CASSSSLNYGYTF. In nucleotides, the CDR3 is TGTGCCAGCAGCTCGAGCTTAAACTATGGCTACACCTTC.

This clonotype occurred a few times. The CDR3 region has the DNA TGTGCCAGCAGTTACTCATGGTTGAGCGGGTACGAGCAGTACTTC. This encodes CASSYSWLSGYEQYF. The chain is built from TRBV6-2 or TRBV6-3 and TRBJ2-7, with D possibly matching TRBD2 (6 bases). Between the trimmed V and J ends, which lost 0 bases and 4 bases, there was a span of 13 bases. The CDR3 length is 15 residues. Per germline, CDR1 MNHEY and CDR2 SVGEGT.

This clonotype was seen more than once but under ten times. The chain carries TRBV20-1 and TRBJ2-1; D call uncertain. Germline CDR1 DFQATT, CDR2 SNEGSKA (reference sequence). This CDR3 spans 11 amino acids. Trimming took off 4 bases at V and 3 bases at J, with 4 bases between the two ends. This chain's CDR3 is CSAIIYNEQFF. CDR3 DNA sequence: TGCAGTGCTATCATCTACAATGAGCAGTTCTTC.